This T cell receptor (beta chain) originates from a study of cytomegalovirus exposure and HLA in healthy donors. The PCR ran on 60 Vbeta and 13 Jbeta primers. Only in-frame clones appear in the TCRdb table, and some are missing; sequencing was by immunoSEQ multiplex PCR. The sample yields roughly 100,000 clones, around 80% seen once. CDR1 SGHAT and CDR2 FQNNGV come from the germline V gene. Between the trimmed V and J ends, which lost 1 base and 7 bases, there was a span of 14 bases. This CDR3 has 15 amino acids. The chain links TRBV11-2 to TRBJ2-1; D gene ambiguous. Sequences were obtained from PBMCs. This TCR derives from a middle-aged woman in good health and CMV-seronegative. The CDR3 nucleotides read TGTGCCAGCAGCTTAGGGCCTAGTCCTCGGAATGAGCAGTTCTTC. This gives the protein CASSLGPSPRNEQFF.